Sequencing of this T cell receptor (beta chain) was carried out in a study of T cell repertoires in cytomegalovirus infection. Broader study findings: Dominant in the ex vivo response were TCR beta clonotypes restricted by HLA-C and specific for CMV.

Trimming removed 1 base from V and 8 bases from J; junction bases left unmatched: 6. The CDR3 covers 15 residues. With regard to this clonotype: What it binds is unknown.

Each CDR3 protein gets one entry after TCRdb re-called the reads with MiXCR. The top ten hold over 10% of the sample, which has fewer than 1,000,000 distinct CDR3 sequences, approximately 33% seen once. Here the sequenced sample was cultured CD8+ T cells from PBMCs, taken from culture after CMV antigen stimulation. The TCR comes from a human donor in good health (CMV status not recorded). Some clones in this sample may be carry-over from other donors' samples. The chain carries TRBV12-3 or TRBV12-4 and TRBJ2-2; the match to TRBD1 covers 8 bases. The CDR3, as DNA: TGTGCCAGCAGTTTAGAGGCAGGGGGCTTGGGGGAGCTGTTTTTT. This translates into CASSLEAGGLGELFF.